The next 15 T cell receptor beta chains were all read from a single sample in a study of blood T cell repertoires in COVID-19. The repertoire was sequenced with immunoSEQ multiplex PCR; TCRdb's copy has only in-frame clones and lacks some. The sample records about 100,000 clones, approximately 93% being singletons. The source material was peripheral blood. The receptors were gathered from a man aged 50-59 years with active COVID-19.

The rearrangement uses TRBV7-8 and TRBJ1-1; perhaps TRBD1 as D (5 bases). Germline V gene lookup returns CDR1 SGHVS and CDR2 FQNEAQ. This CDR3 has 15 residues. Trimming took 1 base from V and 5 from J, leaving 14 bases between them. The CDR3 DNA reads TGTGCCAGCAGCTTAGACTGGGGGAGGAGGACTGAAGCTTTCTTT. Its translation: CASSLDWGRRTEAFF.

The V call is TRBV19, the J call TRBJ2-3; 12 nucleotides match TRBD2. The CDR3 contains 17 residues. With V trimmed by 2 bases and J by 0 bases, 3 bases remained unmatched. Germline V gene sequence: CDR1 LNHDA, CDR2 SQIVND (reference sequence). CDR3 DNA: TGTGCCAGTAGTATACGTGGGACTAGCGGGAGCACAGATACGCAGTATTTT. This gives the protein CASSIRGTSGSTDTQYF.

CDR3 DNA sequence: TGCGCCAGCAGCCCGGGGTCCCTCTATGGCTACACCTTC. This gives the protein CASSPGSLYGYTF. The chain couples TRBV5-1 to TRBJ1-2; D remains ambiguous. The CDR3 consists of 13 residues. Germline-derived CDR1 and CDR2 are SGHRS and YFSETQ. The V gene lost 4 bases and the J gene lost 4 bases, with 11 bases spanning the gap.

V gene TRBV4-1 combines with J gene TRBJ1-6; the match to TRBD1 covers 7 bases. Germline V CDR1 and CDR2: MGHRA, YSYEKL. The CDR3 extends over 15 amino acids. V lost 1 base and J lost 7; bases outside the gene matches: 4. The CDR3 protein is CASSQAGTANSPLHF. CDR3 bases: TGCGCCAGCAGCCAAGCCGGGACAGCAAATTCACCCCTCCACTTT.

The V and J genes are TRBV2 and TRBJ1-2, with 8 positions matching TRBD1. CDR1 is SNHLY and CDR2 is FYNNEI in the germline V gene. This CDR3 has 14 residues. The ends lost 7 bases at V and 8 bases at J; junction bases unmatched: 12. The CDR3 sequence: CASTLRTGSGGYTF. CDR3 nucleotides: TGTGCCAGCACTCTCCGGACAGGGAGCGGAGGCTACACCTTC.

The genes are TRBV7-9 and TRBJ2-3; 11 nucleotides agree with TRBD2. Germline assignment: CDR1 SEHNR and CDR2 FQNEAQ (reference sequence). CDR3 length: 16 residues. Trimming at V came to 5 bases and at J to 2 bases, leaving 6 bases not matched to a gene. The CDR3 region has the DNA TGTGCCAGCAGCCTTACTAGCGGGGGCTACACAGATACGCAGTATTTT. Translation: CASSLTSGGYTDTQYF.

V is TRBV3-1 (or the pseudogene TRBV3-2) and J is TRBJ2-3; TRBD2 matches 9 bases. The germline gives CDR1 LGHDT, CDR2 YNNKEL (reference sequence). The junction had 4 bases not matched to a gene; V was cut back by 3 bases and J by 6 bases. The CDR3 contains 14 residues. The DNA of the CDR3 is TGTGCCAGCAGCCAGGGACTAGCCGCCGATACGCAGTATTTT. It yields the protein CASSQGLAADTQYF.

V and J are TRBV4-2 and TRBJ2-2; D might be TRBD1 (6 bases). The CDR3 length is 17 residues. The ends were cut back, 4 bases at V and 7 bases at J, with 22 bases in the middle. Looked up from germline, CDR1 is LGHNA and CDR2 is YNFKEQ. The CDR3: CASSRASGAGAHGELFF. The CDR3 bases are TGTGCCAGCAGCCGAGCTAGTGGGGCAGGGGCACACGGGGAGCTGTTTTTT.

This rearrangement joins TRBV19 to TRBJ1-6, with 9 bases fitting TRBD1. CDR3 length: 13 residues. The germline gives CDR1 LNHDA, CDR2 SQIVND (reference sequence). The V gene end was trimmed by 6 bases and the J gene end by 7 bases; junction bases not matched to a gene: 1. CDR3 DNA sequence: TGTGCCAGTAGGGACAGGGGAAATTCACCCCTCCACTTT. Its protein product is CASRDRGNSPLHF.

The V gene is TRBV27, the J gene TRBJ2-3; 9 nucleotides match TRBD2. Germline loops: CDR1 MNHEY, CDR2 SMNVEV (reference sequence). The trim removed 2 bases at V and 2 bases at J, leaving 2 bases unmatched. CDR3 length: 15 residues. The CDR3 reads CASSLGLANTDTQYF. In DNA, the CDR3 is TGTGCCAGCAGTTTAGGACTAGCGAACACAGATACGCAGTATTTT.

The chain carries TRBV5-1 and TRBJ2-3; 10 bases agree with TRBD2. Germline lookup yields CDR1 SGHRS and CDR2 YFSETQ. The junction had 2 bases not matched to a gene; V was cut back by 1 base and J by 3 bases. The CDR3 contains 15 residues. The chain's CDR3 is CASSLSGRGTDTQYF. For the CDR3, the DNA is TGCGCCAGCAGCTTGAGCGGGAGGGGGACAGATACGCAGTATTTT.

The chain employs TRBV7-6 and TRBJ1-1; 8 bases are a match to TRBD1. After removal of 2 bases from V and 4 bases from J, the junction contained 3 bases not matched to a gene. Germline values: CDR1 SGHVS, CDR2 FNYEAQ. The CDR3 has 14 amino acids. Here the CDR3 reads CASSLSTGATEAFF. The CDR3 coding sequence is TGTGCCAGCAGCTTATCGACAGGGGCCACTGAAGCTTTCTTT.

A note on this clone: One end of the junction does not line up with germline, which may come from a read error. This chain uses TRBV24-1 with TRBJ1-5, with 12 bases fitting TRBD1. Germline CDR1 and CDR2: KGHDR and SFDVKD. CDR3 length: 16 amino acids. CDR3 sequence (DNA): TGTGCCACCAGTGATCCCGGGACAGGGGGCAACCAGCCCCAGCATTTT. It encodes CATSDPGTGGNQPQHF.

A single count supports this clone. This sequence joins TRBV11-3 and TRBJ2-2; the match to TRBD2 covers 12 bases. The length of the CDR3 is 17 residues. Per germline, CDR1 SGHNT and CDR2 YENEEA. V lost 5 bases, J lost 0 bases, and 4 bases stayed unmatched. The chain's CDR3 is CASSPRLAGANTGELFF. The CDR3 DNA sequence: TGTGCCAGCAGCCCACGACTAGCGGGGGCGAACACCGGGGAGCTGTTTTTT. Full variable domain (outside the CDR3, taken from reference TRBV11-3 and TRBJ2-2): EAGVVQSPRYKIIEKKQPVAFWCNPISGHNTLYWYLQNLGQGPELLIRYENEEAVDDSQLPKDRFSAERLKGVDSTLKIQPAELGDSAVYLCASSPRLAGANTGELFFGEGSRLTVL.

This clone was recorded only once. For the CDR3, the DNA is TGTGCCAGCAGCGACAGGGCCTCCCTCCACTTT. Translation: CASSDRASLHF. This chain connects TRBV11-2 to TRBJ1-6, with 7 bases lining up with TRBD1. Germline loops: CDR1 SGHAT, CDR2 FQNNGV. The J segment lost 14 bases and the V segment lost 5 bases, leaving 3 bases of the junction unmatched. The CDR3 length is 11 residues. Complete variable domain (other parts from reference TRBV11-2 and TRBJ1-6): EAGVAQSPRYKIIEKRQSVAFWCNPISGHATLYWYQQILGQGPKLLIQFQNNGVVDDSQLPKDRFSAERLKGVDSTLKIQPAKLEDSAVYLCASSDRASLHFGNGTRLTVT.